These 6 T cell receptor beta chains came from one sample sequenced in a study of shared clonotypes between healthy human individuals. The data were produced by immunoSEQ multiplex PCR, yet TCRdb's version contains in-frame clones alone and is incomplete. The data show hundreds of thousands of clones, approximately 74% seen once. Sequenced sample: memory CD4+ T cells sorted from blood. Subset of the sample: CD45RA-negative fraction. These receptors all come from a young man in good health.

The chain links TRBV25-1 to TRBJ2-2; D is undetermined. CDR1 MGHDK and CDR2 SYGVNS come from the germline V gene. With 0 bases removed from V and 2 bases from J, the gap between germline ends came to 10 bases. The CDR3 covers 16 residues. In DNA form, the CDR3 reads TGTGCCAGCAGTGAATACGGCGAGGACAACACCGGGGAGCTGTTTTTT. Protein product: CASSEYGEDNTGELFF.

The gene calls are TRBV6-1 and TRBJ2-7, with D tentatively TRBD2 (6 bases). This CDR3 has 14 residues. Trimming stripped 8 bases from V and 3 bases from J, with 17 bases between. Germline V gene lookup returns CDR1 MNHNS and CDR2 SASEGT. DNA for the CDR3: TGTGCCAGCGGCTTGGTAGCGGCCAACTACGAGCAGTACTTC. Its protein product is CASGLVAANYEQYF.

The chain uses TRBV7-2 and TRBJ1-2; D unclear. From germline, CDR1 is SGHTA and CDR2 FQGNSA. The CDR3 consists of 13 residues. Between the trimmed V and J ends, which lost 2 bases and 8 bases, there was a span of 12 bases. This CDR3 is CASSLIGIEGYTF. As DNA, the CDR3 is TGTGCCAGCAGCTTAATTGGGATAGAAGGCTACACCTTC.

For the CDR3, the DNA is TGTGCCAGCAGCTTAGGAGCGAGGACAGGTGGTGAGCAGTTCTTC. Amino acids: CASSLGARTGGEQFF. The chain couples TRBV7-8 to TRBJ2-1, with TRBD1 identical over 7 bases. V dropped 1 base and J dropped 9; count of bases not matched to a gene: 9. The CDR3 loop spans 15 amino acids. Germline values: CDR1 SGHVS, CDR2 FQNEAQ.

The rearrangement joins TRBV6-6 to TRBJ2-2; D call uncertain. The CDR3 totals 13 residues. Deletions cut 6 bases from V and 1 base from J, with 6 bases between. Germline CDR1 is MNHNY and CDR2 is SVGAGI (reference sequence). CDR3: CASRYQNTGELFF. For the CDR3, the DNA is TGTGCCAGCAGATACCAGAACACCGGGGAGCTGTTTTTT.

This chain links TRBV7-2 with TRBJ1-1; D is ambiguous. CDR1 is SGHTA and CDR2 is FQGNSA in the germline V gene. This CDR3 spans 14 amino acids. Trimming took 1 base from V and 2 from J, leaving 8 bases between them. The CDR3 here is CASSLDNINTEAFF. CDR3 sequence (DNA): TGTGCCAGCAGCTTAGATAATATCAACACTGAAGCTTTCTTT.